This is a list of T cell receptor beta chains from one sample in a study of blood T cell repertoires in COVID-19. Using immunoSEQ multiplex PCR, the repertoire was profiled, and TCRdb retains in-frame clones only, with some absent. The sample lists over 150,000 clones, 88% occurring once. Sequenced input: peripheral blood. These receptor sequences come from a man between 50 and 59 years old who had recovered from COVID-19. Each CDR3 is given with its conserved first and last residue. The D gene is left open where the match is weak. A clone size is listed for some rows: how often the clone was seen (once, few, many), or a class if it is expanded.

size	V	J	D	DNA	CDR3
NA	TRBV25-1	TRBJ1-4	NA	TGTGCCAGCAGCATAACGGGTAATGAAAAACTGTTTTTT	CASSITGNEKLFF
NA	TRBV3-1/TRBV3-2	TRBJ2-1	NA	TGTGCCAGCAGCCAAGATCTCTTTCGTGCGTCGAGCTCCTACAATGAGCAGTTCTTC	CASSQDLFRASSSYNEQFF
NA	TRBV9	TRBJ1-2	NA	TGTGCCAGCAGCGTAGGCGCGGAGGCTAACTATGGCTACACCTTC	CASSVGAEANYGYTF
NA	TRBV27	TRBJ1-5	NA	TGTGCCAGCAGTTTATTAGGGGACAATCAGCCCCAGCATTTT	CASSLLGDNQPQHF
NA	TRBV7-2	TRBJ2-2	TRBD1	TGTGCCAGCAGCTTTCCACAGGGGGGCATACACACCGGGGAGCTGTTTTTT	CASSFPQGGIHTGELFF
NA	TRBV7-3	TRBJ2-1	NA	TGTGCCAGCAGCTTAGGTCATTCAGGTGGCGAGCAGTTCTTC	CASSLGHSGGEQFF
NA	TRBV10-3	TRBJ2-3	NA	TGTGCCATCCAAACCGGGAGCACAGATACGCAGTATTTT	CAIQTGSTDTQYF
NA	TRBV3-1/TRBV3-2	TRBJ2-7	NA	TGTGCCAGCAGCCAGGGCAGGGGCCTCTCCTACGAGCAGTACTTC	CASSQGRGLSYEQYF
NA	TRBV6-4	TRBJ2-1	TRBD1	TGTGCCAGCAGTGTAGGACAGGGGAACAATGAGCAGTTCTTC	CASSVGQGNNEQFF
NA	TRBV5-6	TRBJ1-6	TRBD1	TGTGCCAGCAGCTCCGGGACAGGGCTTGATTCACCCCTCCACTTT	CASSSGTGLDSPLHF
NA	TRBV9	TRBJ1-1	NA	TGTGCCAGCAGTCCAGGGCGGCCGAACACTGAAGCTTTCTTT	CASSPGRPNTEAFF
NA	TRBV3-1/TRBV3-2	TRBJ1-6	TRBD1	TGTGCCAGCAGGTTACAGGGGGCGCTGGATAATTCACCCCTCCACTTT	CASRLQGALDNSPLHF
NA	TRBV6-6	TRBJ1-4	NA	TGTGCCAGCAGTTACCGGGGAGGGTCTGAAAAACTGTTTTTT	CASSYRGGSEKLFF
NA	TRBV7-3	TRBJ2-5	NA	TGTGCCAGCAGCTTATTACAGGAGGAGACCCAGTACTTC	CASSLLQEETQYF
NA	TRBV3-1/TRBV3-2	TRBJ1-4	NA	TGTGCCAGCAGCCAAGATGGCAGGCTAACTAATGAAAAACTGTTTTTT	CASSQDGRLTNEKLFF
NA	TRBV3-1/TRBV3-2	TRBJ2-7	NA	TGTGCCAGCAGCCCATCGGGAGCAAACTACGAGCAGTACTTC	CASSPSGANYEQYF
NA	TRBV7-8	TRBJ2-2	NA	TGTGCCAGCAGCCGAGGTGGGGGGTCGAACACCGGGGAGCTGTTTTTT	CASSRGGGSNTGELFF
NA	TRBV30	TRBJ1-5	NA	TGTGCCTGGAGTGTAGGAGGCGTGAGGCAGCCCCAGCATTTT	CAWSVGGVRQPQHF
NA	TRBV5-4	TRBJ1-2	TRBD1	TGTGCCAGCAGCTTGGCAGGGGGCACTGGCTACACCTTC	CASSLAGGTGYTF
once	TRBV7-2	TRBJ1-4	NA	TGTGCCAGCAGCCCCGGACAGAACCTTAATGAAAAACTGTTTTTT	CASSPGQNLNEKLFF
NA	TRBV19	TRBJ1-5	TRBD1	TGTGCCAGTAGTCCGACAGGGTTCATTAGCAATCAGCCCCAGCATTTT	CASSPTGFISNQPQHF
NA	TRBV15	TRBJ1-6	NA	TGTGCCACCAGCAGAGATGAGCCCCGCTTTAGCTCCTATAATTCACCCCTCCACTTT	CATSRDEPRFSSYNSPLHF
NA	TRBV7-6	TRBJ2-5	TRBD2	TGTGCCAGCAGCTTCGTCGGGAGGGCCGAAGAGACCCAGTACTTC	CASSFVGRAEETQYF
NA	TRBV5-4	TRBJ2-1	TRBD2	TGTGCCAGCAGCTCATACAGGGGACTAGCGGGGGGGATGAGTAATGAGCAGTTCTTC	CASSSYRGLAGGMSNEQFF
NA	TRBV7-3	TRBJ2-5	TRBD2	TGTGCCAGCAGCCCGAGCGGGGGGAATGGGGAGACCCAGTACTTC	CASSPSGGNGETQYF
NA	TRBV7-9	TRBJ2-1	TRBD2	TGTGCCAGCAGCTTGTTAGCGGGGGCAGGATACAATGAGCAGTTCTTC	CASSLLAGAGYNEQFF
once	TRBV18	TRBJ2-1	TRBD2	TGTGCCAGCTCACCACTAGCGGGGGGGCCAGGCGAGCAGTTCTTC	CASSPLAGGPGEQFF
NA	TRBV9	TRBJ2-5	TRBD2	TGTGCCAGCAGCCTAGGAGGTAGCGGGGGACCCCTGAACCAAGAGACCCAGTACTTC	CASSLGGSGGPLNQETQYF
NA	TRBV10-2	TRBJ1-1	NA	TGCGCCAGCAGTGAGTCAACAGGCCAGGGGACTGAAGCTTTCTTT	CASSESTGQGTEAFF
NA	TRBV12-3/TRBV12-4	TRBJ2-5	NA	TGTGCCAGCAGTTTAGGGGGCCGGACCCAGTACTTC	CASSLGGRTQYF
few	TRBV19	TRBJ1-5	TRBD1	TGTGCCAGTAGTATCCACCTCGGACAGGGCAACCAGCCCCAGCATTTT	CASSIHLGQGNQPQHF
NA	TRBV28	TRBJ1-2	NA	TGTGCCAGCAGTTTACTGGGCGTCAGGGGTAAGGATGGCTACACCTTC	CASSLLGVRGKDGYTF
few	TRBV18	TRBJ1-1	TRBD1	TGTGCCAGCTCATTCGGACAGGGGTTAGAAACTGAAGCTTTCTTT	CASSFGQGLETEAFF
NA	TRBV7-9	TRBJ2-3	TRBD1	TGTGCCAGCAGCTTAACGGGACAGGGCACAGATACGCAGTATTTT	CASSLTGQGTDTQYF
NA	TRBV7-2	TRBJ1-6	NA	TGTGCCAGCAAGGGACTCACAAATTCACCCCTCCACTTT	CASKGLTNSPLHF
NA	TRBV5-4	TRBJ2-5	TRBD2	TGTGCCAGCAGCACCCGGACTAGCGTAAAAGAGACCCAGTACTTC	CASSTRTSVKETQYF
NA	TRBV6-2/TRBV6-3	TRBJ2-2	TRBD2	TGTGCCAGCAGTCCCGCGACCCTAGCGGGAGGATCCGGGGAGCTGTTTTTT	CASSPATLAGGSGELFF
NA	TRBV6-1	TRBJ2-3	TRBD1	TGTGCCAGCACGGGACCGGGACAGGGGGCATATACGCAGTATTTT	CASTGPGQGAYTQYF
NA	TRBV19	TRBJ1-5	TRBD1	TGTGCCAGTAGTCCTCTCCACCGGGACAGCATTCAGCCCCAGCATTTT	CASSPLHRDSIQPQHF
NA	TRBV9	TRBJ1-2	TRBD1	TGTGCCAGCAGCGCAACTGGGACAGCTAAGGGCGAAGGCTACACCTTC	CASSATGTAKGEGYTF
NA	TRBV2	TRBJ1-6	NA	TGTGCCAGCACCGGGTCGAGACTCACGTCACCCCTCCACTTT	CASTGSRLTSPLHF
NA	TRBV5-1	TRBJ2-5	TRBD1	TGCGCCAGCAGCTTGGCCTCACAGGGGACAGAGACCCAGTACTTC	CASSLASQGTETQYF
NA	TRBV18	TRBJ1-5	TRBD1	TGTGCCAGCTCCCACGGACAGGGCAATCAGCCCCAGCATTTT	CASSHGQGNQPQHF
NA	TRBV7-9	TRBJ2-2	TRBD2	TGTGCCAGCAGCTTACTAGCGGGCGGGGAGCTGTTTTTT	CASSLLAGGELFF
NA	TRBV5-6	TRBJ2-1	TRBD1	TGTGCCAGCAGTTCCGGGACAGGTTACAATGAGCAGTTCTTC	CASSSGTGYNEQFF
NA	TRBV27	TRBJ1-5	NA	TGTGCCAGCAGTTGGTCCAGGGGTAATCAGCCCCAGCATTTT	CASSWSRGNQPQHF
NA	TRBV5-4	TRBJ2-5	TRBD2	TGTGCCAGCAGCTCCGACGTTCGGGGGGGCACTGGGACCCAGTACTTC	CASSSDVRGGTGTQYF
NA	TRBV30	TRBJ2-5	NA	TGTGCCTGGACTAACAGGGGGGGAGAGACCCAGTACTTC	CAWTNRGGETQYF
NA	TRBV3-1/TRBV3-2	TRBJ2-1	TRBD2	TGTGCCAGCAGCCAAAGACTAGCGGGTGACAATGAGCAGTTCTTC	CASSQRLAGDNEQFF
NA	TRBV5-1	TRBJ2-5	TRBD2	TGCGCCAGCAGACTTGGGACTAGCTTAGGAGAGACCCAGTACTTC	CASRLGTSLGETQYF
NA	TRBV28	TRBJ2-5	TRBD2	TGTGCCAGCGCCCCCTGGGGGGGGCAAGAGACCCAGTACTTC	CASAPWGGQETQYF
NA	TRBV28	TRBJ1-2	TRBD1	TGTGCCAGCAGCCAAGACAGGGTACGCGGCTACACCTTC	CASSQDRVRGYTF
NA	TRBV12-1	TRBJ2-3	NA	TGTGCCAGCAGCTTGTACAGGGGACCAGGGACAGATACGCAGTATTTT	CASSLYRGPGTDTQYF
NA	TRBV5-4	TRBJ2-7	TRBD1	TGTGCCAGCAGCTTGTTAGGACAGGGGGCTTCCGAGCAGTACTTC	CASSLLGQGASEQYF
NA	TRBV7-2	TRBJ1-1	TRBD1	TGTGCCAGCAGCTTATCCGCCAGGGGGAGTTTTACTGAAGCTTTCTTT	CASSLSARGSFTEAFF
NA	TRBV6-5	TRBJ2-1	TRBD1	TGTGCCAGCACTACGACAGGGCGGTACAATGAGCAGTTCTTC	CASTTTGRYNEQFF
NA	TRBV2	TRBJ1-4	TRBD1	TGTGCCAGCAGGGAACAGGGGGCGCCTAATGAAAAACTGTTTTTT	CASREQGAPNEKLFF
NA	TRBV27	TRBJ1-4	TRBD1	TGTGCCAGCAGTCTCTACAGGGGCGAAAAACTGTTTTTT	CASSLYRGEKLFF
once	TRBV7-2	TRBJ2-3	NA	TGTGCCAGCAGCTTGTTTGTAGCAGATACGCAGTATTTT	CASSLFVADTQYF